This entry lists 7 T cell receptor beta chains sequenced from one sample in a study of shared clonotypes between healthy human individuals. TCRdb keeps only in-frame clones here, not all; method: immunoSEQ multiplex PCR. The sample lists around 2,100,000 clones; approximately 94% were seen once. Naivety among CD8 cells was defined by CD45RO negativity and positive CCR7 selection, thereby excluding terminally differentiated effector memory CD45RA+ cells. The sequenced sample consisted of naive CD8+ T cells sorted from blood. Every receptor here comes from a man between 18 and 29 years old in good health.

V and J are TRBV10-1 and TRBJ2-2; TRBD1 matches at 7 bases. This CDR3 has 18 residues. Germline V CDR1 and CDR2: WNHNN, SYGVQD (reference sequence). The J segment lost 5 bases and the V segment lost 4 bases, leaving 16 bases of the junction unmatched. DNA for the CDR3: TGCGCCAGCAGTGGGACCGGGACAGCTATCCTCGGGACCGGGGAGCTGTTTTTT. Translated: CASSGTGTAILGTGELFF.

The genes are TRBV5-1 and TRBJ2-7; 9 bases align to TRBD1. Germline lookup yields CDR1 SGHRS and CDR2 YFSETQ. The V segment lost 3 bases and the J segment 5 bases; nucleotides outside the gene matches: 6. The CDR3 covers 14 residues. The CDR3 loop reads CASSYGTGIDEQYF. CDR3 nucleotides: TGCGCCAGCAGCTACGGGACAGGGATCGACGAGCAGTACTTC.

The chain combines TRBV11-2 with TRBJ2-1, with a weak D call TRBD2 (6 bases). Per the germline V gene, CDR1 is SGHAT and CDR2 is FQNNGV. The CDR3 length is 16 residues. Trimming cost V 0 bases and J 4 bases, with 13 bases left between them. The CDR3 nucleotides read TGTGCCAGCAGCTTAGATTTGACGGGGGAGTACAATGAGCAGTTCTTC. Amino acids: CASSLDLTGEYNEQFF.

The chain is built from TRBV11-2 and TRBJ1-5; tentative D call: TRBD1 (5 bases). Germline CDR1 SGHAT, CDR2 FQNNGV. V was clipped by 1 base and J by 3 bases, with 13 bases between them. This CDR3 is 16 amino acids long. This CDR3 is CASSLGRGGINQPQHF. The CDR3 DNA is TGTGCCAGCAGCTTAGGACGGGGCGGAATCAATCAGCCCCAGCATTTT.

This chain uses TRBV27 with TRBJ2-6; the D gene is possibly TRBD1 (5 bases). Germline V gene lookup returns CDR1 MNHEY and CDR2 SMNVEV (reference sequence). The CDR3 length is 16 residues. The V end was cut by 2 bases, the J end by 2 bases, with 10 bases between. CDR3 in amino acids: CASSLIGVAGANVLTF. The CDR3 DNA follows: TGTGCCAGCAGTTTAATAGGGGTGGCTGGGGCCAACGTCCTGACTTTC.

The chain recombines TRBV2 with TRBJ1-4; the D gene is possibly TRBD1 (5 bases). The germline gives CDR1 SNHLY, CDR2 FYNNEI. This CDR3 is built from 16 residues. With 4 bases removed from V and 4 bases from J, the gap between germline ends came to 16 bases. As DNA, the CDR3 is TGTGCCAGCAGTGGTGGGGCCCCGGGGGGTAATGAAAAACTGTTTTTT. This encodes CASSGGAPGGNEKLFF.

The chain joins TRBV4-3 to TRBJ2-7, with D possibly being TRBD2 (6 bases). CDR1 and CDR2 from the germline V gene are LGHNA and YSLEER. CDR3 length equals 16 residues. Trimming shortened V by 3 bases and J by 3 bases, and 18 bases separated the two germline ends. The CDR3 protein is CASSHMPASEHYEQYF. Written as DNA, the CDR3 is TGCGCCAGCAGCCACATGCCGGCTAGCGAACACTACGAGCAGTACTTC.